A single sample gave rise to the 20 T cell receptor beta chains below, sequenced in a study of spatial heterogeneity in lung cancer. These TCRs are of unknown antigen specificity. TCRdb processed the 5' RACE reads anew with MiXCR; each CDR3 protein has one entry. The repertoire holds 2,000 to 2,500 distinct CDR3 sequences, with over 20% as singletons. Study observations and caveats: It was found that expanded intratumoral alpha and beta TCR counts tracked tumor mutation counts.

Sample time point: sample taken at primary tumor resection. The starting material was lung tumor tissue, obtained at surgery. The receptors were gathered from a male donor with early-stage non-small cell lung cancer.

This clonotype was counted ten times or more. This beta chain was picked up by a library intended for alpha chains and is off target, so its count carries little meaning. The chain is built from TRBV18 and TRBJ1-2; 10 nucleotides line up with TRBD1. This CDR3 comprises 13 residues. J was trimmed by 7 bases and V by 6 bases; bases with no gene match: 5. Germline CDR1 reads KGHSH; CDR2 reads LQKENI. CDR3 sequence reads: CASSPGTGVGYTF. The CDR3 region has the DNA TGTGCCAGCTCGCCCGGGACAGGGGTTGGCTACACCTTC.

This clonotype was picked up many times. This beta chain is off target for a library built for alpha chains, so its abundance means little. The chain links TRBV11-1 to TRBJ2-7, with D possibly TRBD1 on 5 matching bases. The CDR3 consists of 14 residues. Germline assignment: CDR1 SGHAT and CDR2 FQDESV (reference sequence). Trimming removed 3 bases at V and 4 bases at J, with 13 bases between. CDR3 DNA sequence: TGTGCCAGCAGCTTCGCAGGGAACCGTTACGAGCAGTACTTC. The encoded protein is CASSFAGNRYEQYF.

As for this clonotype: With the library built for alpha chains, this beta chain is off target and its frequency is not meaningful. The chain links TRBV29-1 to TRBJ2-7, with TRBD2 matching over 10 bases. V lost 4 bases to trimming and J lost 5 bases; unmatched junction nucleotides: 8. Germline values: CDR1 SQVTM, CDR2 ANQGSEA. The length of the CDR3 is 14 residues. The DNA of the CDR3 is TGCAGCGTTGTGGCTAGCGGGAGAGGCGACGAGCAGTACTTC. The encoded protein is CSVVASGRGDEQYF.

This clonotype was recorded a few times. Little can be read into the size of this beta chain, an off-target read in a library designed for alpha chains. The chain carries TRBV20-1 and TRBJ2-7, with D hard to call. The ends were cut back, 3 bases at V and 3 bases at J, with 18 bases in the middle. Germline loops: CDR1 DFQATT, CDR2 SNEGSKA (reference sequence). This CDR3 contains 15 residues. CDR3: CSARALWTTDYEQYF. CDR3 DNA sequence: TGCAGTGCTAGGGCTTTGTGGACGACTGACTACGAGCAGTACTTC.

In regard to this clonotype: This beta chain is off target for a library built for alpha chains, so its abundance means little. V and J are TRBV6-5 and TRBJ2-3; D is uncertain. Trimming cost V 2 bases and J 2 bases, with 11 bases left between them. The CDR3 is 15 amino acids. Germline loops: CDR1 MNHEY, CDR2 SVGAGI. The CDR3 region has the DNA TGTGCCAGCAGTTACGTCCGGGCGAACACAGATACGCAGTATTTT. Amino acid sequence: CASSYVRANTDTQYF.

A note on this clonotype: The size of this beta chain means little, since it is a stray read in a library made for alpha chains. This chain connects TRBV4-2 to TRBJ1-6; possible D gene TRBD1, 5 bases. Germline CDR1 reads LGHNA; CDR2 reads YNFKEQ. CDR3 length: 19 residues. The V and J ends lost 0 bases and 0 bases respectively, with 15 bases between them. The CDR3 protein is CASSQDRRDLTSYNSPLHF. The CDR3 nucleotides are TGTGCCAGCAGCCAAGATCGCAGGGACCTAACCTCCTATAATTCACCCCTCCACTTT.

This clonotype has just a few counts. This beta chain slipped into a library made for alpha chains as a stray read, so its size is not meaningful. This CDR3 is CASSSGTGDADTQYF. The CDR3 nucleotides are TGTGCCAGCAGTTCCGGGACAGGGGATGCAGATACGCAGTATTTT. The chain combines TRBV6-5 with TRBJ2-3, with 10 bases that match TRBD1. This CDR3 has 15 residues. CDR1 MNHEY and CDR2 SVGAGI come from the germline V gene. With V trimmed by 4 bases and J by 4 bases, 5 bases remained unmatched.

As regards this clonotype: This beta chain came through as a stray read in a library set up for alpha chains, and its size says little. The chain uses TRBV20-1 and TRBJ2-7, with D maybe TRBD2 (5 bases). CDR3 length: 12 amino acids. V lost 4 bases, J lost 6 bases, and 13 bases lay in between. The germline gives CDR1 DFQATT, CDR2 SNEGSKA (reference sequence). The CDR3 here is CSAIGLNPEQYF. For the CDR3, the DNA is TGCAGTGCTATAGGACTTAACCCCGAGCAGTACTTC.

Comment on this clonotype: This beta chain slipped into a library made for alpha chains as a stray read, so its size is not meaningful. The CDR3 loop is CASSYAGQGAYEQYF. The CDR3 region has the DNA TGTGCCAGCAGTTATGCTGGACAGGGGGCGTACGAGCAGTACTTC. The chain uses TRBV6-6 and TRBJ2-7; 11 bases align to TRBD1. V gave up 3 bases and J gave up 4 bases; unmatched junction bases: 5. The germline CDR1 and CDR2 sequences are MNHNY and SVGAGI (reference sequence). The CDR3 loop spans 15 amino acids.

By its share, this clonotype is large (0.1 to 1%). In a library made to pick up alpha chains, this beta chain is a stray read with a size that means little. This chain links TRBV28 with TRBJ1-2; possible D gene TRBD1, 5 bases. With 1 base removed from V and 6 bases from J, the gap between germline ends came to 6 bases. Germline lookup yields CDR1 MDHEN and CDR2 SYDVKM. The length of the CDR3 is 12 residues. The CDR3 DNA sequence: TGTGCCAGCAGTTTATTCAGGGATGGCTACACCTTC. It translates to CASSLFRDGYTF.

This clonotype occurred many times. Within a library made for alpha chains, this beta chain is off target, and its count is uninformative. The chain joins TRBV27 to TRBJ2-2, with TRBD2 identical over 8 bases. J lost 9 bases, V lost 11 bases, and 11 bases had no gene match. The CDR3 contains 13 residues. CDR1 MNHEY and CDR2 SMNVEV come from the germline V gene (reference sequence). CDR3 in DNA: TGTGCCTCCTCAACGGGGGGGCGCCGGGAGCTGTTTTTT. This sequence encodes CASSTGGRRELFF.

This clonotype is labeled as medium-sized. The size of this beta chain means little, since it is a stray read in a library made for alpha chains. The V gene is TRBV12-3 or TRBV12-4, the J gene TRBJ1-2, with 9 bases matching TRBD1. V was pared by 6 bases and J by 7 bases, with 9 bases of the junction left unmatched. The CDR3 has 14 amino acids. As DNA, the CDR3 is TGTGCCAGCAGACGGGACAGGGTACTCTTTGGCTACACCTTC. Its translation: CASRRDRVLFGYTF.

By share, this clonotype ranks as medium-sized. This beta chain is a stray read from a library made for alpha chains; its abundance is not meaningful. The chain combines TRBV18 with TRBJ2-3; the D gene is possibly TRBD1 (5 bases). Trimming left V 6 bases short and J 3 bases short, with 16 bases between. The CDR3 is made up of 15 amino acids. Germline V CDR1 and CDR2: KGHSH, LQKENI. In DNA form, the CDR3 reads TGTGCCAGCTCGCCCAGGGTTGGGCATACAGATACGCAGTATTTT. It yields the protein CASSPRVGHTDTQYF.

Relative to its sample, this clonotype is large (0.1 to 1%). Because the library targeted alpha chains, this beta chain is an off-target read whose size means little. The CDR3 reads CASTWTSGRHGELFF. The CDR3 DNA sequence: TGTGCCAGTACTTGGACTAGCGGGAGACACGGGGAGCTGTTTTTT. The chain employs TRBV19 and TRBJ2-2; TRBD2 matches at 13 bases. Germline-derived CDR1 and CDR2 are LNHDA and SQIVND (reference sequence). The CDR3 totals 15 residues. With 7 bases clipped from V and 7 bases from J, the junction kept 6 bases outside the gene matches.

By share of the sample, this clonotype is medium-sized (0.01 to 0.1%). Since it is a stray read in a library aimed at alpha chains, this beta chain has a size that is not meaningful. The chain has TRBV6-1 and TRBJ1-6; D might be TRBD1 (6 bases). Trimming removed 2 bases at V and 7 bases at J, with 18 bases between. CDR1 and CDR2 from the germline V gene are MNHNS and SASEGT. There are 17 residues in the CDR3. CDR3 in amino acids: CASSELGKGQRNSPLHF. CDR3 nucleotides: TGTGCCAGCAGTGAACTGGGAAAAGGACAGAGAAATTCACCCCTCCACTTT.

Concerning this clonotype: This beta chain turned up in a library designed for alpha chains; as an off-target read, its abundance says little. The J gene is TRBJ1-5, the V gene TRBV18, with D perhaps matching TRBD1 (6 bases). The CDR3 has 13 residues. Germline loops: CDR1 KGHSH, CDR2 LQKENI. Trimming took 8 bases from V and 6 from J, leaving 14 bases between them. The CDR3 loop reads CASRPGGGQPQHF. The CDR3, as DNA: TGTGCCAGCCGCCCCGGGGGCGGTCAGCCCCAGCATTTT.

About this clonotype itself: Being off target in a library aimed at alpha chains, this beta chain has a size of little meaning. The chain joins TRBV27 to TRBJ2-7; 11 bases match TRBD2. The J segment lost 4 bases and the V segment lost 5 bases, leaving 7 bases of the junction unmatched. This CDR3 has 15 amino acids. CDR1 is MNHEY, CDR2 SMNVEV, per germline (reference sequence). CDR3 in amino acids: CASSTLAGGPYEQYF. In DNA, the CDR3 is TGTGCCAGCAGTACGTTAGCGGGAGGGCCTTACGAGCAGTACTTC.

Notes on this clonotype: This beta chain is off target for a library built for alpha chains, so its abundance means little. The chain combines TRBV11-2 with TRBJ2-1; D gene unclear. Trimming shortened V by 3 bases and J by 2 bases, and 11 bases separated the two germline ends. Per the germline V gene, CDR1 is SGHAT and CDR2 is FQNNGV. CDR3 length equals 15 residues. The DNA of the CDR3 is TGTGCCAGCAGCTTTTTTGAAGGGCCCTACAATGAGCAGTTCTTC. Residues: CASSFFEGPYNEQFF.

Concerning this clonotype: The library was built for alpha chains, so this beta chain is an off-target read and its size means little. V usage is TRBV13 and J usage is TRBJ2-2; perhaps TRBD2 as D (6 bases). This CDR3 contains 16 residues. The V gene lost 3 bases and the J gene lost 0 bases, with 11 bases spanning the gap. The V gene's germline CDR1 is PRHDT and CDR2 FYEKMQ (reference sequence). The CDR3 bases are TGTGCCAGCAGCTTCTATGGAGGGGCGAACACCGGGGAGCTGTTTTTT. It translates to CASSFYGGANTGELFF.

This clonotype has at least ten counts. This beta chain is a stray read from a library made for alpha chains; its abundance is not meaningful. V gene TRBV28 combines with J gene TRBJ1-1, with D perhaps matching TRBD1 (5 bases). The V end lost 3 bases, the J end lost 4 bases, and 15 bases lay between the germline ends. Germline V gene data show CDR1 as MDHEN and CDR2 as SYDVKM. This CDR3 spans 15 amino acids. The CDR3 sequence: CASSFTRPGGTEAFF. CDR3 coding DNA: TGTGCCAGCAGTTTTACACGGCCTGGGGGCACTGAAGCTTTCTTT.